The T cell receptor beta chain under discussion was sequenced for a study of beta chain features in type 1 diabetes. The germline V gene has CDR1 SGHTA and CDR2 FQGNSA. V gave up 2 bases and J gave up 2 bases, with 13 bases separating them. The CDR3 contains 15 residues. Expressed TCRB transcripts were sequenced after all isolated RNA was converted to cDNA. Only in-frame clones appear in the TCRdb table, and some are missing; sequencing was by immunoSEQ multiplex PCR. The sample has 500,000 to 650,000 clones; over 10% are singletons. Study outcomes and limitations: Shorter TCRB CDR3s, moderately but significantly so, were found in Type 1 diabetes patients in all four CD4+ subsets.

Regarding this clone: The antigen is unknown.

The V gene is TRBV7-2, the J gene TRBJ2-7; D gene ambiguous. Sequences were obtained from naive CD4+ T cells from blood. The receptor comes from a man in his thirties or forties with type 1 diabetes. As DNA, the CDR3 is TGTGCCAGCAGCTTACCTTCCGGGCCCACCTACGAGCAGTACTTC. Protein product: CASSLPSGPTYEQYF.